A selection of T cell receptor beta chains follows, all from one sample in a study of response to subunit inactivated influenza vaccine. TCRdb recomputed calls from the RT-PCR reads with MiXCR, one row per CDR3 protein. Of 860,000 or so distinct CDR3 sequences in the sample, less than 25% were seen once. Here the sequenced sample was PBMCs from blood, taken 4 to 6 days after vaccination. The source is a man aged 50-59 years who received an inactivated influenza vaccine. Each CDR3 is given with its conserved first and last residue. Each record gives: CDR3 protein, CDR3 DNA, J gene, V gene, D gene, clone size. D genes are given only for firm matches. For some rows the clone size is stated as once, few or many, or as a class when expanded; others skip it.

CDR3 protein: CASSLGFGGKDNEQFF; CDR3 DNA: TGTGCCAGCAGCTTAGGGTTTGGCGGGAAGGACAATGAGCAGTTCTTC; J gene: TRBJ2-1; V gene: TRBV7-3; D gene: NA; clone size: few
CDR3 protein: CSARDPGTGKGGGSYEQYF; CDR3 DNA: TGCAGTGCTAGAGACCCAGGGACAGGGAAAGGCGGGGGCTCCTACGAGCAGTACTTC; J gene: TRBJ2-7; V gene: TRBV20-1; D gene: TRBD1; clone size: few
CDR3 protein: CSARVWSSGRANTQYF; CDR3 DNA: TGCAGTGCTAGAGTATGGTCTAGCGGGAGGGCCAATACGCAGTATTTT; J gene: TRBJ2-3; V gene: TRBV20-1; D gene: TRBD2; clone size: few
CDR3 protein: CSARDRNSGRAGEQFF; CDR3 DNA: TGCAGTGCTAGAGACCGGAATAGCGGGAGGGCAGGGGAGCAGTTCTTC; J gene: TRBJ2-1; V gene: TRBV20-1; D gene: TRBD2; clone size: NA
CDR3 protein: CASSLVPEYEQFF; CDR3 DNA: TGTGCCAGCAGCTTAGTCCCCGAATATGAGCAGTTCTTC; J gene: TRBJ2-1; V gene: TRBV11-3; D gene: NA; clone size: once
CDR3 protein: CASSSQGPGEKLFF; CDR3 DNA: TGCGCCAGCAGCTCACAGGGGCCAGGAGAAAAACTGTTTTTT; J gene: TRBJ1-4; V gene: TRBV5-1; D gene: TRBD1; clone size: NA
CDR3 protein: CASSFGLAGGNSYNEQFF; CDR3 DNA: TGTGCCAGCAGCTTCGGACTAGCGGGAGGGAACTCCTACAATGAGCAGTTCTTC; J gene: TRBJ2-1; V gene: TRBV11-1; D gene: TRBD2; clone size: few
CDR3 protein: CASSVSGGAHAGDTQYF; CDR3 DNA: TGTGCCAGCAGCGTCAGCGGGGGGGCCCACGCGGGAGATACGCAGTATTTT; J gene: TRBJ2-3; V gene: TRBV11-2; D gene: TRBD2; clone size: NA
CDR3 protein: CASSLRGHTEAFF; CDR3 DNA: TGTGCCAGCAGTTTAAGGGGTCACACTGAAGCTTTCTTT; J gene: TRBJ1-1; V gene: TRBV28; D gene: NA; clone size: few
CDR3 protein: CPSSLSVSVGTEAFF; CDR3 DNA: TGTCCCAGCAGCTTATCGGTTTCGGTCGGGACTGAAGCTTTCTTT; J gene: TRBJ1-1; V gene: TRBV7-9; D gene: NA; clone size: NA
CDR3 protein: CSASTLAGVRTGELFF; CDR3 DNA: TGCAGTGCTTCGACTTTAGCGGGAGTTAGAACCGGGGAGCTGTTTTTT; J gene: TRBJ2-2; V gene: TRBV20-1; D gene: TRBD2; clone size: few
CDR3 protein: CASSFWGISVNEQFF; CDR3 DNA: TGTGCCAGCAGTTTCTGGGGGATTTCTGTTAATGAGCAGTTCTTC; J gene: TRBJ2-1; V gene: TRBV12-3/TRBV12-4; D gene: NA; clone size: few
CDR3 protein: CSARVKWEEAFF; CDR3 DNA: TGCAGTGCTAGAGTAAAATGGGAAGAAGCTTTCTTT; J gene: TRBJ1-1; V gene: TRBV20-1; D gene: NA; clone size: few
CDR3 protein: CSIIQGASFNSPLHF; CDR3 DNA: TGCAGCATAATACAGGGAGCCTCCTTTAATTCACCCCTCCACTTT; J gene: TRBJ1-6; V gene: TRBV20-1; D gene: NA; clone size: few
CDR3 protein: CASSQRFYREGEQFF; CDR3 DNA: TGTGCCAGCAGCCAACGATTTTACAGGGAAGGTGAGCAGTTCTTC; J gene: TRBJ2-1; V gene: TRBV14; D gene: NA; clone size: NA
CDR3 protein: CASSHRDNYEQYF; CDR3 DNA: TGCGCCAGCAGCCACCGGGACAACTACGAGCAGTACTTC; J gene: TRBJ2-7; V gene: TRBV5-1; D gene: NA; clone size: NA
CDR3 protein: CSASRTGETQYF; CDR3 DNA: TGCAGTGCTTCCCGGACGGGGGAGACCCAGTACTTC; J gene: TRBJ2-5; V gene: TRBV20-1; D gene: NA; clone size: many
CDR3 protein: CSGREGGTEAFF; CDR3 DNA: TGCAGCGGCAGGGAGGGAGGCACTGAAGCTTTCTTT; J gene: TRBJ1-1; V gene: TRBV29-1; D gene: NA; clone size: NA
CDR3 protein: CASSSGGYEAFF; CDR3 DNA: TGCGCCAGCAGCTCCGGTGGATATGAAGCTTTCTTT; J gene: TRBJ1-1; V gene: TRBV5-1; D gene: NA; clone size: few
CDR3 protein: CASSLDADRGYNEQFF; CDR3 DNA: TGCGCCAGCAGCTTGGACGCGGACAGGGGGTACAATGAGCAGTTCTTC; J gene: TRBJ2-1; V gene: TRBV5-1; D gene: TRBD1; clone size: few
CDR3 protein: CASSLNLAGVEDTQYF; CDR3 DNA: TGTGCCAGCAGTTTAAATCTTGCGGGAGTGGAAGATACGCAGTATTTT; J gene: TRBJ2-3; V gene: TRBV12-3/TRBV12-4; D gene: TRBD2; clone size: few
CDR3 protein: CASSDDRSQTF; CDR3 DNA: TGCGCCAGCAGCGACGACAGGTCTCAGACCTTC; J gene: TRBJ1-2; V gene: TRBV5-1; D gene: NA; clone size: NA
CDR3 protein: CASNTDTNEQFF; CDR3 DNA: TGTGCCAGCAATACCGACACGAATGAGCAGTTCTTC; J gene: TRBJ2-1; V gene: TRBV12-3/TRBV12-4; D gene: NA; clone size: many
CDR3 protein: CAIKMKRDYGYTF; CDR3 DNA: TGTGCCATCAAAATGAAACGAGACTATGGCTACACCTTC; J gene: TRBJ1-2; V gene: TRBV10-3; D gene: NA; clone size: few
CDR3 protein: CASSFGLRGGGRVNEQFF; CDR3 DNA: TGTGCCAGCAGTTTCGGTCTACGTGGGGGCGGGAGAGTCAATGAGCAGTTCTTC; J gene: TRBJ2-1; V gene: TRBV12-3/TRBV12-4; D gene: NA; clone size: NA
CDR3 protein: CASRGFSGRGTYNEQFF; CDR3 DNA: TGTGCCAGCAGGGGGTTCAGCGGGAGGGGGACCTACAATGAGCAGTTCTTC; J gene: TRBJ2-1; V gene: TRBV6-2/TRBV6-3; D gene: TRBD2; clone size: NA
CDR3 protein: CASSVGRTSGTYEQYF; CDR3 DNA: TGTGCCAGCAGCGTAGGACGGACTAGCGGAACCTACGAGCAGTACTTC; J gene: TRBJ2-7; V gene: TRBV9; D gene: TRBD2; clone size: NA
CDR3 protein: CASGTPGRGETQYF; CDR3 DNA: TGCGCCAGCGGGACTCCGGGGAGGGGAGAGACCCAGTACTTC; J gene: TRBJ2-5; V gene: TRBV4-1; D gene: TRBD2; clone size: few
CDR3 protein: CATSDSRQGSTDTQYF; CDR3 DNA: TGTGCCACCAGTGATTCACGGCAGGGGAGCACAGATACGCAGTATTTT; J gene: TRBJ2-3; V gene: TRBV24-1; D gene: NA; clone size: few
CDR3 protein: CASSQDLVDIQYF; CDR3 DNA: TGTGCCAGCAGCCAAGATCTAGTTGACATTCAGTACTTC; J gene: TRBJ2-4; V gene: TRBV4-2; D gene: NA; clone size: NA
CDR3 protein: CASSQVDEQFF; CDR3 DNA: TGTGCCAGCAGCCAGGTCGATGAGCAGTTCTTC; J gene: TRBJ2-1; V gene: TRBV3-1; D gene: NA; clone size: NA
CDR3 protein: CASSSPGLSAIQYF; CDR3 DNA: TGTGCCAGCAGCAGCCCGGGACTATCGGCCATTCAGTACTTC; J gene: TRBJ2-4; V gene: TRBV12-3/TRBV12-4; D gene: TRBD2; clone size: few
CDR3 protein: CASSLGGTDEKLFF; CDR3 DNA: TGCGCCAGCAGCCTGGGGGGGACTGATGAAAAACTGTTTTTT; J gene: TRBJ1-4; V gene: TRBV5-1; D gene: NA; clone size: NA
CDR3 protein: CASSFSGMGTEAFF; CDR3 DNA: TGCGCCAGCAGCTTCTCAGGGATGGGCACTGAAGCTTTCTTT; J gene: TRBJ1-1; V gene: TRBV5-1; D gene: NA; clone size: few
CDR3 protein: CASSARTGEGYGYTF; CDR3 DNA: TGTGCCAGCAGTGCGCGGACAGGGGAAGGCTATGGCTACACCTTC; J gene: TRBJ1-2; V gene: TRBV12-3/TRBV12-4; D gene: TRBD1; clone size: NA
CDR3 protein: CASRDQGASEKLFF; CDR3 DNA: TGCGCCAGCAGGGACCAGGGGGCGTCTGAAAAACTGTTTTTT; J gene: TRBJ1-4; V gene: TRBV5-1; D gene: TRBD1; clone size: many
CDR3 protein: CASSAPRRGQGTQYF; CDR3 DNA: TGTGCCAGCAGCGCCCCGAGGAGGGGGCAAGGTACGCAGTATTTT; J gene: TRBJ2-3; V gene: TRBV9; D gene: NA; clone size: NA
CDR3 protein: CASSLAGTVSEQFF; CDR3 DNA: TGTGCCAGCAGCTTAGCCGGGACAGTAAGTGAGCAGTTCTTC; J gene: TRBJ2-1; V gene: TRBV7-9; D gene: TRBD1; clone size: NA
CDR3 protein: CASSLRTYTAGELFF; CDR3 DNA: TGTGCCAGCAGCCTACGAACGTATACAGCCGGGGAGCTGTTTTTT; J gene: TRBJ2-2; V gene: TRBV11-2; D gene: NA; clone size: NA
CDR3 protein: CAISESVTGGNTEAFF; CDR3 DNA: TGTGCCATCAGTGAGTCCGTAACAGGGGGGAACACTGAAGCTTTCTTT; J gene: TRBJ1-1; V gene: TRBV10-3; D gene: TRBD1; clone size: few
CDR3 protein: CASQGANEETQYF; CDR3 DNA: TGTGCCAGCCAAGGGGCTAACGAGGAGACCCAGTACTTC; J gene: TRBJ2-5; V gene: TRBV7-2; D gene: NA; clone size: many
CDR3 protein: CAISGGGNIQYF; CDR3 DNA: TGTGCCATCAGTGGGGGTGGAAACATTCAGTACTTC; J gene: TRBJ2-4; V gene: TRBV10-3; D gene: NA; clone size: few
CDR3 protein: CASSWGADDYGYTF; CDR3 DNA: TGTGCCAGCAGCTGGGGGGCCGACGACTATGGCTACACCTTC; J gene: TRBJ1-2; V gene: TRBV6-2/TRBV6-3; D gene: NA; clone size: few
CDR3 protein: CASSRQGYQPQHF; CDR3 DNA: TGTGCCAGCAGTAGACAGGGATACCAGCCCCAGCATTTT; J gene: TRBJ1-5; V gene: TRBV6-2/TRBV6-3; D gene: TRBD1; clone size: few
CDR3 protein: CASSPGRVGVHTGELFF; CDR3 DNA: TGTGCCAGCAGCCCCGGGCGTGTCGGGGTACACACCGGGGAGCTGTTTTTT; J gene: TRBJ2-2; V gene: TRBV25-1; D gene: NA; clone size: NA